The next 2 T cell receptor beta chains were all read from a single sample in a study of regulatory T cells in long-lasting Graves disease (dated by TCRdb to the early 2020s). The time point label, read with the paper, signifies: newly diagnosed GD, antithyroid drugs for less than 3 months. For both TCR sequencing and RNA sequencing, RNA was extracted from PBMCs in TRIzol. Receptors were amplified or captured by multiplex PCR. TCRdb records Illumina HiSeq 4000 as the sequencer. TCR beta libraries were built with iRepertoire HTBI primers and Arm-PCR amplification of CDR3 regions. The raw public data were reprocessed by TCRdb itself: fastp quality trimming at Q25, MiXCR clonotype calling, in-frame beta chains only. Each entry is one CDR3 protein sequence, shown with its most common DNA and genes. The sample table holds about 540,000 distinct CDR3 sequences, of which approximately 13% were seen once. The leading ten clones occupy roughly 10% of the sample.

This sample was shared with a second study, whose subject was T cells in Graves' hyperthyroidism and ophthalmopathy.

Sequenced material: peripheral blood mononuclear cells (PBMCs), taken at new diagnosis, from a patient treated with antithyroid drugs. The receptor set was obtained from a young man with Graves disease. Donor details come from another sample of the same person, matched by shared clones.

This clonotype was seen many times. The gene calls are TRBV11-2 and TRBJ2-3; D perhaps matches TRBD2 (6 bases). The CDR3 is 16 amino acids. The V and J ends lost 4 bases and 1 base respectively, with 15 bases between them. Germline assignment: CDR1 SGHAT and CDR2 FQNNGV. The CDR3 spells CASSSRLRGGTDTQYF. CDR3 DNA: TGTGCCAGCAGCTCTAGATTGCGGGGAGGCACAGATACGCAGTATTTT.

At least ten counts were recorded for this clonotype. The chain is built from TRBV11-3 and TRBJ2-1; 7 nucleotides match TRBD1. V shed 4 bases and J 5 bases; nucleotides not matched to a gene: 8. CDR1 and CDR2 from the germline V gene are SGHNT and YENEEA. The CDR3 extends over 15 amino acids. The DNA for the CDR3 is TGTGCCAGCAGCTCAACAGGGGTTTTTGACAATGAGCAGTTCTTC. Amino acids: CASSSTGVFDNEQFF.